The present TCR beta chain was sequenced within a study of long-term antiretroviral therapy in people with HIV (dated 2022 in TCRdb). In terms of the full investigation: The earliest samples were collected approximately a decade before the 2015 WHO recommendation for immediate ART, a period when ART was typically delayed until CD4 counts fell. A retrospective serial study tested whether changes in peripheral blood TRB repertoire composition and diversity were associated with ART initiation and durable HIV suppression. A total of 150 to 200 cryopreserved PBMC samples came from roughly 30 adults with confirmed HIV infection and were collected serially over a mean of roughly six years (range 1-12). Among the approximately 27 participants with HIV, ten to eleven were female. Test extractions of a monoclonal T-cell line alongside fewer than 40 polyclonal samples showed no cross-contamination during QIAcube processing. Results the study describes overall, beyond this receptor: HIV repertoires had narrower CDR3 length ranges than controls, and the network structure suggested an antigen-experienced repertoire that shifted only slightly toward naive after ART. Expanded TRB clones identified before ART initiation dominated the repertoire at all time points, although this dominance fluctuated and declined in many PLHIV after ART. Starting ART was linked to a significant rise in TRB diversity, yet even after long-term ART the diversity remained significantly lower than in transplant donor controls. Inferences about post-ART repertoire changes are limited because no data were available on ART adherence, viral resistance or therapy changes. The samples span the years 2004 to 2017, and the ART regimens used may be less effective than current regimens. Owing to limited PBMC availability, only the TCR beta chain was sequenced, without alpha chain pairing. Because cell numbers in pre-ART samples were limited, unsorted PBMC were profiled instead of sorted CD4+ and CD8+ T cells.

Comments on this clone: Its antigen has not been determined. No qualities accompany the bases; no much larger clone lies one base away.

The immunoSEQ hsTCRB v3.0 assay was used at survey level resolution to sequence the TRB variable region. The targeted TRB sequencing depth was roughly 40,000-55,000 T-cell genomes per sample. An Illumina MiSeq with a v3 150-cycle kit was used to sequence the pooled TRB libraries. The authors' pipeline ran thus. Analysis of repertoires was carried out in R inside a reproducible Nextflow workflow spanning QC, data transformation and analysis. LymphoSeq2, an R package for exploring AIRR-Seq data, was used to implement custom analyses. A handful of samples that produced fewer than 5000 total TRB sequences were removed, so approximately 190 HIV repertoires were analyzed. Among the approximately 200 retained HIV repertoires, 55 to 65 were collected before ART initiation and some 130 were collected after ART initiation. Each repertoire was downsampled to 5000 TRB nucleotide sequences, and summary statistics were averaged across 100 downsampling iterations. The analysis kept only TRB sequences whose CDR3 regions were at least seven amino acids long. Diversity was measured with a Shannon entropy-derived clonality score and the Gini coefficient. In the repertoire networks, any two of the top 5000 CDR3 amino acid sequences were linked whenever the two sequences differed by an edit distance of one. For TRB CDR3 amino acid sequences, antigen specificity groups and MHC restriction were predicted with GLIPH2. CDR3 amino acid sequences were matched against VDJdb and McPAS-TCR to flag known CMV, EBV, HIV or tissue antigen associations. Pre-ART, post-ART and control groups were compared with Wilcoxon signed-rank tests and Holm-Bonferroni correction. Held by TCRdb, this immuneACCESS table contains in-frame sequences only and omits some clones. Under half of the omission traces to an unresolved V gene where checked; the cause of the rest is unknown. For V, J and clone size, that table is used; D and trimming come from the DNA. Recorded for this sample are about 39,000 clones; about nine tenths of them occurred a single time. The leading ten clones occupy roughly 4% of the sample.

To be included, a participant needed at least one PBMC sample from before ART initiation plus at least two post-ART samples. Every participant with HIV received treatment in the United States of America. Before DNA extraction, cryopreserved samples of roughly 1-10 million PBMC were thawed and washed. At the time of the earliest PBMC sample, participants with HIV were aged between roughly 20 and 54 years. Per participant, PBMC samples came from 1-4 timepoints prior to ART initiation and 2-8 timepoints following ART initiation, for a median of 7 samples. For every participant, serial HIV viral load, CD4+ T-cell count, ART history and demographic data were obtained. A Qiagen kit on a QIAcube was used to extract genomic DNA from unsorted PBMC, with samples processed in batches of 12. The junction shows trimming of 0 bases on V and 7 bases on J, plus 9 bases between the germline ends. The CDR3 holds 13 amino acids from the cysteine to the phenylalanine. CDR3 DNA is the only sequence kept; it has 39 bases, read in frame from the first base. CDR1 MNHEY and CDR2 SMNVEV are derived from the germline V gene (reference sequence).

The chain is assembled from TRBV27 and TRBJ1-2; the D gene is perhaps TRBD1, on 5 matching bases. Sequencing was performed on unsorted PBMCs, taken 1.2 years after starting antiretroviral therapy. This receptor was identified in a woman aged 50 to 60 with HIV. The nucleotide sequence reads as follows: TGTGCCAGCAGTTTATCGGGGGATCCTGGCTACACCTTC. Translated, this gives CASSLSGDPGYTF.